This T cell receptor (beta chain) was profiled in a study of OX40 agonist ivuxolimab in advanced cancers. Describing the broader study: Ivuxolimab, which targeted the costimulatory receptor OX40 (CD134), was an agonistic, fully human IgG2 monoclonal antibody. Partial responses occurred in three dose-escalation patients, of whom one had hepatocellular carcinoma and two had cutaneous melanoma. Of the approximately 53 patients in dose escalation, approximately 20 had hepatocellular carcinoma, around 15 had melanoma, 9 had renal cell carcinoma and 9 had head and neck cancer. In the dose-escalation cohort, more than 75% of patients were male, and the mean age was about 55 years, with a range of about 23 to 85. Peripheral TCRbeta sequencing was intended to test whether TCR sequence diversity was altered and clonal T-cell expansion was caused by ivuxolimab. Intravenous ivuxolimab was administered to patients every 2 weeks at six dose levels: 0.01, 0.1, 0.3, 1.5, 3 and 10 mg/kg. Patients were allowed to have had prior anti-PD-1, anti-PD-L1 or anti-CTLA-4 therapy, and approximately 41% of the dose-escalation patients had previously received checkpoint inhibitors. The paper reports the monotherapy dose-escalation portion (N of about 52 patients) of the phase I ivuxolimab trial. The full study reports these points: Antigen specificity was not determined for the clonally expanded peripheral T cells. At doses from 0.1 to 3.0 mg/kg, clonal expansion was seen in both CD4+ and CD8+ blood T cells between baseline and week 6. In the 0.1-3.0 mg/kg groups, partial responders had among the lowest normalized peripheral clonal expansion, particularly in CD8+ T cells. Low levels of normalized T-cell clonal expansion were also shown by some nonresponding patients. After ivuxolimab, more expanded clones were found on average in CD8+ T cells than in CD4+ T cells.

The germline V gene yields SNHLY for CDR1 and FYNNEI for CDR2. V is shortened by 8 bases, J by 2 bases, and the region joining them spans 14 bases. The CDR3 sequence holds 14 residues, the cysteine and phenylalanine included. Left in the record is the CDR3 DNA by itself, 42 bases read in frame from the first base. Genomic DNA was extracted from sorted cells for sequencing of the TCRbeta CDR3 region. The immunoSEQ Assay was used for sequencing of TCRbeta CDR3 regions. In TCRdb, the immuneACCESS table is reduced to in-frame sequences with V and J assigned. These tables do not hold every clone; where another copy was compared, an unresolved V gene accounts for under half, and the others remain unexplained. A total of about 63,000 clones appear in this sample, 87% of them only once. The ten largest clones capture 0.61% of the sample. About this clone: Its antigen is still unknown. No qualities accompany the bases; no much larger clone lies one base away.

The trial excluded patients who had a history of autoimmune disease or who were on systemic immunosuppression. Peripheral blood for TCR sequencing was collected from all dose cohorts at baseline, on cycle 4 day 1, and on cycle 7 day 1. Samples were obtained from an open-label, multicenter, first-in-human phase I dose-escalation trial of ivuxolimab. Adults with locally advanced or metastatic head and neck squamous cell, hepatocellular, melanoma or renal cell carcinoma were enrolled in the trial. CD4+ and CD8+ T cells were sorted separately from peripheral blood before TCR sequencing. The sequence came from an adult with an advanced solid tumor such as melanoma, head and neck, liver or kidney cancer. This specimen was CD4+ or CD8+ T cells sorted from blood, taken in a trial of the OX40 agonist ivuxolimab. The chain employs TRBV2 and TRBJ2-3; no D gene is confidently identified. The nucleotides read TGTGCCAGCTCTCCTACGTCCATCACAGATACGCAGTATTTT. This translates into CASSPTSITDTQYF.